This T cell receptor (beta chain) was captured by sequencing in a study of blood T cell repertoires in COVID-19. Study-wide background: Sites in the United States, Italy and Spain provided acute and convalescent COVID-19 samples. T cells, B-cell-depleted T cells, or PBMCs provided the cDNA or gDNA that served as material.

In the source study's methods: Nucleated cell number was recorded as an estimate derived from reference gene primer amplification. Method: immunoSEQ multiplex PCR; TCRdb's copy keeps in-frame clones and lacks some. V, J and clone size are taken as reported in that table, and D and trimming were inferred from the DNA itself. The sample has fewer than 300,000 clones; over 75% are singletons. From germline, CDR1 is MNHEY and CDR2 SVGAGI. J gave up 3 bases and V 6 bases, and 1 base lay outside the gene matches. The CDR3 has 13 amino acids. This TCR came from a human donor in a cohort sampled during active COVID-19. Sequencing input: peripheral blood. V and J are TRBV6-5 and TRBJ2-4, with TRBD1 identical over 8 bases. CDR3 DNA: TGTGCCAGCAGCGGACAGGGCAAAAACATTCAGTACTTC. The encoded protein is CASSGQGKNIQYF.